What follows are 31 T cell receptor beta chains derived from one specimen sequenced in a study of cytomegalovirus exposure and HLA in healthy donors. In the PCR, 60 Vbeta and 13 Jbeta primers were used. Measured with immunoSEQ multiplex PCR; TCRdb has only the in-frame clones, and not every one. Among around 190,000 clones listed, around 81% were seen once. The sample taken for sequencing was PBMCs. These receptors were collected from a man aged 18 to 35 in good health and CMV-seronegative.

This clone was found a few times. Other DNA sequences of this sample code for an identical CDR3. The V call is TRBV2, the J call TRBJ1-2; 7 nucleotides match TRBD1. Losses at the gene ends were 6 bases for V and 4 bases for J; bases not matched to a gene: 5. This CDR3 is 13 amino acids long. Germline CDR1 SNHLY, CDR2 FYNNEI. The CDR3 sequence: CASRGDSVYGYTF. The CDR3 region has the DNA TGTGCCAGCAGGGGGGACAGTGTCTATGGCTACACCTTC.

The CDR3 sequence: CASNFGGFSTEAFF. Here the CDR3 DNA reads TGTGCCAGCAATTTTGGGGGGTTCAGCACTGAAGCTTTCTTT. V is TRBV27 and J is TRBJ1-1; weak D call: TRBD1 (5 bases). The germline CDR1 and CDR2 sequences are MNHEY and SMNVEV (reference sequence). There are 14 residues in the CDR3. The V end lost 7 bases, the J end lost 4 bases, and 16 bases lay between the germline ends.

The chain has TRBV5-6 and TRBJ2-5; D unclear. V lost 4 bases, J lost 3 bases, and 10 bases lay in between. The CDR3 length is 13 residues. Germline CDR1 SGHDT, CDR2 YYEEEE. In DNA form, the CDR3 reads TGTGCCAGCAGCCAAAGCGTAGAAGAGACCCAGTACTTC. Its protein product is CASSQSVEETQYF.

The gene calls are TRBV7-9 and TRBJ2-1; TRBD1 agrees at 11 bases. Germline trimming cut 3 bases from V and 8 bases from J; bases unmatched to any gene: 3. Germline V gene sequence: CDR1 SEHNR, CDR2 FQNEAQ (reference sequence). The CDR3 contains 14 residues. CDR3 region: CASSFRTGGDEQFF. Written as DNA, the CDR3 is TGTGCCAGCAGCTTTCGGACAGGGGGCGATGAGCAGTTCTTC.

This clone was recorded once. The chain uses TRBV10-3 and TRBJ2-5; TRBD1 is a possible D gene (5 bases). The J call may be wrong; the DNA end is better matched by TRBJ2-7. CDR3 length: 12 residues. Germline V gene lookup returns CDR1 ENHRY and CDR2 SYGVKD. The CDR3 sequence: CATGQDKYEQYF. The CDR3 DNA is TGTGCCACCGGACAAGATAAATACGAGCAGTACTTC.

The chain joins TRBV11-2 to TRBJ2-7; D call uncertain. With 0 bases removed from V and 0 bases from J, the gap between germline ends came to 9 bases. CDR3 size: 15 residues. Germline V gives CDR1 SGHAT, CDR2 FQNNGV. Here the CDR3 DNA reads TGTGCCAGCAGCTTAGACTCGGTGAGCTCCTACGAGCAGTACTTC. Translated: CASSLDSVSSYEQYF.

This clone was seen only once. The rearrangement joins TRBV7-2 to TRBJ2-3, with 9 bases fitting TRBD2. J was trimmed by 2 bases and V by 1 base; bases with no gene match: 1. Germline V gives CDR1 SGHTA, CDR2 FQGNSA. CDR3 length: 15 amino acids. Written as DNA, the CDR3 is TGTGCCAGCAGCTTAGGACTAGCGGACACAGATACGCAGTATTTT. This translates into CASSLGLADTDTQYF.

This chain uses TRBV4-2 with TRBJ1-5, with 8 bases lining up with TRBD1. CDR1 and CDR2 (germline): LGHNA, YNFKEQ. There are 14 residues in the CDR3. V lost 4 bases, J lost 7 bases, and 6 bases stayed unmatched. CDR3 loop: CASSPRGLEQPQHF. DNA for the CDR3: TGTGCCAGCAGCCCCAGGGGGCTGGAGCAGCCCCAGCATTTT.

This clone was counted once. V is TRBV20-1 and J is TRBJ1-1; tentatively, D is TRBD1 (5 bases). Germline CDR1 DFQATT, CDR2 SNEGSKA (reference sequence). The CDR3 spans 11 residues. V was shortened by 1 base and J by 7 bases, with 7 bases between the two germline ends. Here the CDR3 DNA reads TGCAGTGCTAGAGGGCAGGGTGAAGCTTTCTTT. Its translation is CSARGQGEAFF.

This clone appeared once. The gene calls are TRBV11-2 and TRBJ1-1, with a weak D call TRBD1 (6 bases). The CDR3 loop spans 15 amino acids. Per germline, CDR1 SGHAT and CDR2 FQNNGV. V was pared by 1 base and J by 6 bases, with 15 bases between. The CDR3 sequence is CASSLVGWDISEAFF. The CDR3 DNA reads TGTGCCAGCAGCTTAGTTGGCTGGGACATCTCTGAAGCTTTCTTT.

This clone was picked up a small number of times. The chain combines TRBV19 with TRBJ1-5; 10 nucleotides line up with TRBD1. This CDR3 is 17 amino acids long. The germline gives CDR1 LNHDA, CDR2 SQIVND (reference sequence). V was clipped by 1 base and J by 4 bases; unmatched bases: 7. The CDR3 nucleotides read TGTGCCAGTAGTATAGGCTCGGGGACAGGGGCGAATCAGCCCCAGCATTTT. This sequence encodes CASSIGSGTGANQPQHF.

The chain has TRBV5-6 and TRBJ1-1, with TRBD1 identical over 7 bases. V shed 4 bases and J 0 bases; nucleotides not matched to a gene: 6. Germline V gene lookup returns CDR1 SGHDT and CDR2 YYEEEE. There are 15 residues in the CDR3. The CDR3 DNA sequence: TGTGCCAGCAGCCGGGAGACAGGGATGAACACTGAAGCTTTCTTT. This translates into CASSRETGMNTEAFF.

This clone was counted between two and nine times. This CDR3 is CASRPQLAGGSYEQYF. In nucleotides, the CDR3 is TGCGCCAGCAGACCCCAACTAGCGGGGGGATCCTACGAGCAGTACTTC. This chain joins TRBV4-1 and TRBJ2-7; 12 bases are shared with TRBD2. CDR3 length: 16 amino acids. Looked up from germline, CDR1 is MGHRA and CDR2 is YSYEKL. J lost 1 base, V lost 6 bases, and 7 bases had no gene match.

This clone was detected only once. The CDR3 bases are TGTGCCAGCGGGGGGATCTATGGCTACACCTTC. Its protein is CASGGIYGYTF. This chain links TRBV28 with TRBJ1-2; possible D gene TRBD1, 5 bases. With 8 bases removed from V and 4 bases from J, the gap between germline ends came to 8 bases. Germline V gives CDR1 MDHEN, CDR2 SYDVKM. The CDR3 is 11 amino acids.

The rearrangement uses TRBV5-1 and TRBJ2-3, with 8 nucleotides matching TRBD2. CDR1 and CDR2 (germline): SGHRS, YFSETQ. The length of the CDR3 is 14 residues. V trimming: 4 bases; J trimming: 5 bases; junction bases outside the gene matches: 6. The CDR3 DNA reads TGCGCCAGCAGCACGGGGGGGCAAAGAGATACGCAGTATTTT. Amino acids: CASSTGGQRDTQYF.

The rearrangement joins TRBV4-1 to TRBJ1-5, with D possibly being TRBD1 (5 bases). The CDR3 length is 18 residues. Trimming stripped 1 base from V and 0 bases from J, with 16 bases between. Looked up from germline, CDR1 is MGHRA and CDR2 is YSYEKL. The CDR3 region is CASSQVVTVIYSNQPQHF. The CDR3 region has the DNA TGCGCCAGCAGCCAAGTAGTGACAGTGATTTATAGCAATCAGCCCCAGCATTTT.

This clone is a singleton in its sample. The J gene is TRBJ1-3, the V gene TRBV9, with D unresolved. This CDR3 comprises 16 residues. V was cut by 0 bases and J by 2 bases, with 12 bases left in between. The germline V gene encodes CDR1 SGDLS and CDR2 YYNGEE. In DNA form, the CDR3 reads TGTGCCAGCAGCGTAGTCGGAGACCCACCTGGAAACACCATATATTTT. This sequence encodes CASSVVGDPPGNTIYF.

This clone has a handful of counts. V is TRBV4-3 and J is TRBJ2-3, with D tentatively TRBD1 (6 bases). The germline V gene encodes CDR1 LGHNA and CDR2 YSLEER. The CDR3 is made up of 16 amino acids. V was clipped by 1 base and J by 0 bases, with 11 bases between them. Here the CDR3 reads CASSQGVQGSTDTQYF. The CDR3 DNA sequence: TGCGCCAGCAGCCAAGGGGTCCAGGGGAGCACAGATACGCAGTATTTT.

This clone was counted between two and nine times. The chain joins TRBV5-5 to TRBJ1-4; D might be TRBD1 (5 bases). The CDR3 loop spans 16 amino acids. V was clipped by 3 bases and J by 6 bases, with 18 bases between them. Germline values: CDR1 SGHKS, CDR2 YYEKEE (reference sequence). The CDR3 here is CASSSTGRGSHEKLFF. The CDR3 DNA reads as TGTGCCAGCAGCTCCACCGGACGGGGGAGTCATGAAAAACTGTTTTTT.

The genes are TRBV4-1 and TRBJ1-2; D gene uncertain. CDR1 and CDR2 (germline): MGHRA, YSYEKL. Trimming pared 0 bases from V and 11 bases from J, leaving 10 bases between. This CDR3 has 12 amino acids. The CDR3 reads CASSQDRFSYTF. In DNA, the CDR3 is TGCGCCAGCAGCCAAGACCGATTTAGTTACACCTTC.

V and J are TRBV29-1 and TRBJ2-5, with 7 bases identical to TRBD2. V lost 8 bases, J lost 5 bases, and 14 bases stayed unmatched. CDR1 and CDR2 from the germline V gene are SQVTM and ANQGSEA. The CDR3 contains 14 residues. The CDR3: CSPGEGPRGETQYF. CDR3 nucleotides: TGCAGCCCCGGGGAGGGGCCACGAGGGGAGACCCAGTACTTC. The full variable domain, rest sourced from reference TRBV29-1 and TRBJ2-5, is SAVISQKPSRDICQRGTSLTIQCQVDSQVTMMFWYRQQPGQSLTLIATANQGSEATYESGFVIDKFPISRPNLTFSTLTVSNMSPEDSSIYLCSPGEGPRGETQYFGPGTRLLVL.

The J gene is TRBJ2-2, the V gene TRBV19; TRBD2 agrees at 14 bases. Trimming took 5 bases from V and 5 from J; bases not matched to a gene: 13. The germline gives CDR1 LNHDA, CDR2 SQIVND (reference sequence). The CDR3 has 19 amino acids. The CDR3 DNA reads as TGTGCCAGTAGTCCGGGGGCCCGACTAGCGGGAGGGCCGACCGGGGAGCTGTTTTTT. The encoded protein is CASSPGARLAGGPTGELFF.

V is TRBV29-1 and J is TRBJ1-1; D not certain. V lost 7 bases and J 7 bases, leaving 10 bases between the germline ends. This CDR3 is 10 amino acids long. Germline V gene data show CDR1 as SQVTM and CDR2 as ANQGSEA. CDR3 protein: CSATGDEAFF. The CDR3 DNA reads as TGCAGCGCCACGGGAGATGAAGCTTTCTTT.

The gene calls are TRBV28 and TRBJ1-4; a possible D gene is TRBD1 (5 bases). There are 14 residues in the CDR3. Trimming removed 2 bases at V and 8 bases at J, with 12 bases between. Per germline, CDR1 MDHEN and CDR2 SYDVKM. The CDR3 reads CASSLGQGWEKLFF. Here the CDR3 DNA reads TGTGCCAGCAGTTTAGGGCAGGGCTGGGAAAAACTGTTTTTT.

The rearrangement uses TRBV7-6 and TRBJ2-5, with 7 bases that match TRBD2. Germline values: CDR1 SGHVS, CDR2 FNYEAQ. The V segment lost 2 bases and the J segment 1 base; nucleotides outside the gene matches: 7. This CDR3 spans 16 amino acids. CDR3 region: CASSLTSAGSQETQYF. The CDR3 nucleotides read TGTGCCAGCAGCTTAACGTCAGCGGGAAGCCAAGAGACCCAGTACTTC. The full variable domain, rest sourced from reference TRBV7-6 and TRBJ2-5, is GAGVSQSPRYKVTKRGQDVALRCDPISGHVSLYWYRQALGQGPEFLTYFNYEAQQDKSGLPNDRFSAERPEGSISTLTIQRTEQRDSAMYRCASSLTSAGSQETQYFGPGTRLLVL.

The CDR3 is CAWGQGDRKLLNYGYTF. Written as DNA, the CDR3 is TGTGCCTGGGGCCAGGGGGACAGAAAACTATTAAACTATGGCTACACCTTC. This chain connects TRBV30 to TRBJ1-2; 7 bases map to TRBD1. Per germline, CDR1 GTSNPN and CDR2 SVGIG (reference sequence). With V trimmed by 5 bases and J by 2 bases, 17 bases remained unmatched. The CDR3 contains 17 residues.

This clone was observed a handful of times. The chain is built from TRBV10-3 and TRBJ2-3, with 12 bases fitting TRBD1. CDR3 size: 15 residues. The trim removed 2 bases at V and 4 bases at J, leaving 1 base unmatched. Per the germline V gene, CDR1 is ENHRY and CDR2 is SYGVKD. The CDR3 coding sequence is TGTGCCATCAGTGAGCGGGACAGGGGGCCAGATACGCAGTATTTT. Translating gives CAISERDRGPDTQYF.

This chain links TRBV14 with TRBJ2-3, with D tentatively TRBD1 (5 bases). There are 14 residues in the CDR3. Trimming left V 4 bases short and J 2 bases short, with 10 bases between. Germline V gene lookup returns CDR1 SGHDN and CDR2 FVKESK. CDR3 in DNA: TGTGCCAGCAGCCTAGGGGTCCCCACAGATACGCAGTATTTT. Amino acids: CASSLGVPTDTQYF.

This clone was seen only a few times. The J gene is TRBJ1-2, the V gene TRBV29-1, with unresolved D. Germline CDR1 SQVTM, CDR2 ANQGSEA. The CDR3 covers 13 residues. With 2 bases removed from V and 0 bases from J, the gap between germline ends came to 7 bases. The DNA of the CDR3 is TGCAGCGTTGAATCCGGGACTAACTATGGCTACACCTTC. Amino acids: CSVESGTNYGYTF.

This chain uses TRBV4-1 with TRBJ2-7; 7 bases fit TRBD2. The CDR3 sequence is 14 residues long. Germline V lookup: CDR1 MGHRA, CDR2 YSYEKL. The V segment lost 0 bases and the J segment 5 bases; nucleotides outside the gene matches: 4. In DNA form, the CDR3 reads TGCGCCAGCAGCCAAGATTTTGGGAGGGACGAGCAGTACTTC. It translates to CASSQDFGRDEQYF.

This clone was seen only a few times. The CDR3 coding sequence is TGCGCCAGCAGCCAAGGGCCGTCCCGCGGGAGTGGAAACACCATATATTTT. It encodes CASSQGPSRGSGNTIYF. This rearrangement joins TRBV4-1 to TRBJ1-3; D gene uncertain. The CDR3 is 17 residues long. The germline gives CDR1 MGHRA, CDR2 YSYEKL. Trimming took 1 base from V and 3 from J, leaving 16 bases between them.